Below, 15 T cell receptor beta chains from the same sample are listed, as sequenced in a study of tumor-infiltrating lymphocytes in oesophageal squamous cell carcinoma. Each CDR3 protein is one row after TCRdb ran MiXCR on the PCR reads. The sample has 8,500 to 9,000 distinct CDR3 sequences, about 70% seen once. Material for sequencing was esophageal tumor tissue. These receptor sequences come from a female donor with esophageal squamous cell carcinoma.

The V gene is TRBV7-8, the J gene TRBJ2-5; D remains unclear. The germline gives CDR1 SGHVS, CDR2 FQNEAQ. The CDR3 runs 14 residues. Trimming took 1 base from V and 5 from J, leaving 11 bases between them. The CDR3 reads CASSLGWVRETQYF. Written as DNA, the CDR3 is TGTGCCAGCAGCTTAGGGTGGGTCAGGGAGACCCAGTACTTC.

The V call is TRBV7-6, the J call TRBJ2-3; possibly TRBD2 for D (6 bases). The J call is doubtful: the DNA matches TRBJ2-1 better. This CDR3 has 14 residues. The germline gives CDR1 SGHVS, CDR2 FNYEAQ. The DNA of the CDR3 is TGTGCCAGCAGCTTAGATTTATGGGACTCTGAGCAGTTCTTC. This codes for CASSLDLWDSEQFF.

The chain couples TRBV7-6 to TRBJ2-2, with no clear D. Trimming pared 2 bases from V and 1 base from J, leaving 5 bases between. This CDR3 has 14 residues. CDR1 is SGHVS and CDR2 is FNYEAQ in the germline V gene. Here the CDR3 reads CASSLLLNTGELFF. Here the CDR3 DNA reads TGTGCCAGCAGCTTACTATTGAACACCGGGGAGCTGTTTTTT.

This chain links TRBV7-2 with TRBJ2-3; no clear D. The J call could be wrong; TRBJ2-5 is a better fit for the DNA end. The CDR3 runs 13 residues. Germline-derived CDR1 and CDR2 are SGHTA and FQGNSA. In nucleotides, the CDR3 is TGTGCCAGCAGCTCGGTGCGGTCAGGGACCCAGTACTTC. Translating it yields CASSSVRSGTQYF.

The V call is TRBV7-3, the J call TRBJ2-7, with TRBD1 matching 9 bases. Matching the DNA end better, TRBJ2-5 makes the J call doubtful. Germline CDR1 and CDR2: SGHTA and FQGTGA. The CDR3 is 15 residues long. This CDR3 is CASSLKGQGRETQYF. The CDR3, as DNA: TGTGCCAGCAGCTTAAAGGGACAGGGCCGGGAGACCCAGTACTTC.

The genes are TRBV7-4 and TRBJ2-4; D tentatively reads TRBD1 or TRBD2 (5 bases each). The CDR3 totals 14 residues. Germline V lookup: CDR1 SGHVT, CDR2 SQSDAQ. Deletions cut 6 bases from V and 13 bases from J, with 22 bases between. In DNA form, the CDR3 reads TGTGCCAGCAGGGCGCCAGGGCCCAATAGGGAGCAGTACTTC. Its translation: CASRAPGPNREQYF. Drawing the rest from reference TRBV7-4 and TRBJ2-4, the complete variable domain is GAGVSQSPRYKVAKRGRDVALRCDSISGHVTLYWYRQTLGQGSEVLTYSQSDAQRDKSGRPSGRFSAERPERSVSTLKIQRTEQGDSAVYLCASRAPGPNREQYFGAGTRLSVL.

This rearrangement joins TRBV7-4 to TRBJ1-1; the D is unclear. The end of the DNA is better explained by TRBJ2-2, so the J call may be wrong. The CDR3 is made up of 14 amino acids. CDR1 SGHVT and CDR2 SQSDAQ come from the germline V gene. This CDR3 reads CASSFGVDTGELFF. In nucleotides, the CDR3 is TGTGCCAGCAGCTTTGGAGTGGACACCGGGGAGCTGTTTTTT.

This chain links TRBV7-6 with TRBJ2-3; 8 nucleotides agree with TRBD2. The J call may be incorrect, as the DNA end agrees better with TRBJ2-7. CDR3 length: 14 residues. Per the germline V gene, CDR1 is SGHVS and CDR2 is FNYEAQ. In nucleotides, the CDR3 is TGTGCCAGCAGCTTTGGCGGGGGGCTCGACGAGCAGTACTTC. This gives the protein CASSFGGGLDEQYF.

This clonotype counts as medium-sized. The rearrangement links TRBV11-1 to TRBJ2-3, with D maybe TRBD2 (7 bases). Germline loops: CDR1 SGHAT, CDR2 FQDESV (reference sequence). This CDR3 has 15 amino acids. V gave up 4 bases and J gave up 4 bases, with 15 bases separating them. CDR3 protein: CASSYAGAIADTQYF. The CDR3, as DNA: TGTGCCAGCAGCTATGCGGGGGCCATCGCAGATACGCAGTATTTT.

V gene TRBV7-8 combines with J gene TRBJ2-6; D not certain. Trimming removed 5 bases at V and 2 bases at J, with 7 bases between. The V gene's germline CDR1 is SGHVS and CDR2 FQNEAQ. CDR3 length: 14 amino acids. This CDR3 reads CASSPTAGANVLTF. The DNA of the CDR3 is TGTGCCAGCAGCCCTACGGCTGGGGCCAACGTCCTGACTTTC.

Turning to this clonotype: At one end the junction does not follow the germline gene, possibly because of a read error. This rearrangement joins TRBV12-3 or TRBV12-4 to TRBJ2-1; D gene uncertain. The CDR3 contains 17 residues. The CDR3 coding sequence is TGTGCCAGCAGTTCCTGGACCCTCGACACCTATAATTCACCCCTCCACTTC. Encoded protein: CASSSWTLDTYNSPLHF.

In this sample, this clonotype turned up a few times. CDR3 sequence reads: CASSPARAPGYEQYF. DNA of the CDR3: TGTGCCAGCAGCCCAGCGCGGGCCCCGGGCTACGAGCAGTACTTC. The chain is built from TRBV11-2 and TRBJ2-5; D possibly corresponds to TRBD2 (5 bases). With the DNA end fitting TRBJ2-7 better, the J assignment may be wrong. The CDR3 consists of 15 residues. CDR1 is SGHAT, CDR2 FQNNGV, per germline.

The chain links TRBV7-8 to TRBJ2-3; 9 bases fit TRBD2. The CDR3 covers 16 residues. V lost 5 bases, J lost 5 bases, and 11 bases stayed unmatched. Germline loops: CDR1 SGHVS, CDR2 FQNEAQ. The CDR3 region is CASSRLAGGPGDTQYF. Here the CDR3 DNA reads TGTGCCAGCAGCCGTTTGGCGGGAGGGCCGGGAGATACGCAGTATTTT.

The chain recombines TRBV6-1 with TRBJ2-1, with unresolved D. The J call is in doubt because the DNA end fits TRBJ1-2 better. In germline, CDR1 is MNHNS, CDR2 SASEGT. The CDR3 length is 14 residues. The CDR3 region has the DNA TGTGCCAGCAGTGAAGCCTCGGGAGACTATGGCTACACCTTC. It encodes CASSEASGDYGYTF.

In its sample, this clonotype was seen once. This chain uses TRBV6-1 with TRBJ2-5; 11 positions match TRBD2. TRBJ2-1 matches the DNA end more closely, so the J call is doubtful. In germline, CDR1 is MNHNS, CDR2 SASEGT. The CDR3 runs to 17 residues. In DNA form, the CDR3 reads TGTGCCAGCAGTTCTACTAGCGGGGGTAACTCCTACAATGAGCAGTTCTTC. Residues: CASSSTSGGNSYNEQFF.